The 18 T cell receptor beta chains below come from one sample, sequenced in a study of blood T cell repertoires in COVID-19. Libraries were prepared by immunoSEQ multiplex PCR; TCRdb keeps only in-frame clonotypes and omits some of them. In the table there are 110,000 or so clones, approximately 90% of which are singletons. The specimen was peripheral blood. Source of these receptors: a woman aged 70-85 years who had recovered from COVID-19.

The chain uses TRBV7-3 and TRBJ2-1; D unresolved. CDR3 length: 10 amino acids. V lost 5 bases and J lost 8, with 4 bases in between. Germline-derived CDR1 and CDR2 are SGHTA and FQGTGA. The CDR3 here is CASSPDEQFF. DNA of the CDR3: TGTGCCAGCAGCCCGGATGAGCAGTTCTTC.

The rearrangement joins TRBV4-2 to TRBJ2-5; 9 bases map to TRBD2. The V and J ends lost 0 bases and 1 base, in that order; junction bases with no gene match: 3. CDR3 length: 16 residues. In germline, CDR1 is LGHNA, CDR2 YNFKEQ. For the CDR3, the DNA is TGTGCCAGCAGCCAAGATCCGCGGGGGGGCCAAGAGACCCAGTACTTC. Its translation: CASSQDPRGGQETQYF.

The rearrangement joins TRBV5-1 to TRBJ2-7, with D maybe TRBD2 (6 bases). This CDR3 has 13 residues. Germline V gene sequence: CDR1 SGHRS, CDR2 YFSETQ. Between the trimmed V and J ends, which lost 5 bases and 2 bases, there was a span of 11 bases. The CDR3 sequence is CASSGGRAYEQYF. The CDR3 DNA follows: TGCGCCAGCAGTGGAGGGCGGGCCTACGAGCAGTACTTC.

The rearrangement uses TRBV10-3 and TRBJ2-2; 7 bases are a match to TRBD2. Trimming removed 8 bases from V and 5 bases from J; junction bases left unmatched: 8. This CDR3 is 14 amino acids long. Per germline, CDR1 ENHRY and CDR2 SYGVKD. CDR3 bases: TGTGCCATCGGTAGGGCTAGCGGTACCGGGGAGCTGTTTTTT. Its translation is CAIGRASGTGELFF.

The genes are TRBV6-6 and TRBJ1-6; possible D gene TRBD1, 6 bases. Trimming stripped 5 bases from V and 5 bases from J, with 10 bases between. The CDR3 contains 14 residues. CDR1 is MNHNY and CDR2 is SVGAGI in the germline V gene (reference sequence). The CDR3 DNA sequence: TGTGCCAGCAGTAGTGGGGGCGATAATTCACCCCTCCACTTT. Translation: CASSSGGDNSPLHF.

In this sample, this clone turned up once. The DNA of the CDR3 is TGTGCCAGCAGTCCCCGTGATGCGGGGGTATGGGATACGCAGTATTTT. This gives the protein CASSPRDAGVWDTQYF. The chain is built from TRBV27 and TRBJ2-3; 7 nucleotides match TRBD2. The CDR3 is made up of 16 amino acids. CDR1 is MNHEY, CDR2 SMNVEV, per germline (reference sequence). Trimming removed 5 bases from V and 6 bases from J; junction bases left unmatched: 14.

The chain combines TRBV29-1 with TRBJ2-1; 8 positions match TRBD1. Germline lookup yields CDR1 SQVTM and CDR2 ANQGSEA. J lost 6 bases, V lost 4 bases, and 8 bases had no gene match. The length of the CDR3 is 14 residues. CDR3 amino acids: CSVAGQVLANEQFF. The CDR3 DNA is TGCAGCGTTGCGGGACAGGTCCTAGCCAATGAGCAGTTCTTC.

The chain recombines TRBV5-1 with TRBJ2-1; TRBD1 matches at 10 bases. V was pared by 0 bases and J by 7 bases, with 4 bases of the junction left unmatched. The CDR3 is 15 residues long. The germline V gene encodes CDR1 SGHRS and CDR2 YFSETQ. In DNA form, the CDR3 reads TGCGCCAGCAGCTTGGGACAGGGGGCGGGTAATGAGCAGTTCTTC. This translates into CASSLGQGAGNEQFF.

The chain employs TRBV28 and TRBJ2-7, with D maybe TRBD2 (6 bases). V was shortened by 6 bases and J by 1 base, with 16 bases between the two germline ends. Germline-derived CDR1 and CDR2 are MDHEN and SYDVKM. CDR3 length: 15 amino acids. CDR3 amino acids: CASSSPGARSYEQYF. The DNA of the CDR3 is TGTGCCAGCAGCTCTCCGGGAGCCCGTTCCTACGAGCAGTACTTC.

This chain uses TRBV7-9 with TRBJ2-3; TRBD2 is a possible D gene (6 bases). The length of the CDR3 is 14 residues. Germline CDR1 and CDR2: SEHNR and FQNEAQ (reference sequence). V lost 5 bases, J lost 0 bases, and 9 bases lay in between. CDR3 nucleotide sequence: TGTGCCAGCAGCCCCCGGGAGAGCACAGATACGCAGTATTTT. Translation: CASSPRESTDTQYF.

The chain joins TRBV28 to TRBJ1-2; 8 positions match TRBD1. The CDR3 extends over 15 amino acids. Germline CDR1 MDHEN, CDR2 SYDVKM. J was trimmed by 4 bases and V by 5 bases; bases with no gene match: 9. In DNA, the CDR3 is TGTGCCAGCAGTGGCCGGGACAGGCCACTCTATGGCTACACCTTC. Translated: CASSGRDRPLYGYTF.

This clone was seen only a few times. The chain joins TRBV28 to TRBJ1-2; a weak D match, TRBD1 (5 bases). Per germline, CDR1 MDHEN and CDR2 SYDVKM. Trimming left V 7 bases short and J 4 bases short, with 16 bases between. CDR3 length equals 14 residues. The CDR3 DNA sequence: TGTGCCAGCACCCCTCAGGGATTCCTCTATGGCTACACCTTC. Its translation: CASTPQGFLYGYTF.

CDR3 coding DNA: TGTGCCAGCAGCGTAGGTTCCTATAGCAATCAGCCCCAGCATTTT. This codes for CASSVGSYSNQPQHF. J is TRBJ1-5 and V is TRBV9; no clear D. Germline V gene sequence: CDR1 SGDLS, CDR2 YYNGEE. There are 15 residues in the CDR3. Trimming removed 0 bases at V and 0 bases at J, with 7 bases between.

The chain has TRBV7-2 and TRBJ2-7, with TRBD1 identical over 9 bases. Trimming removed 4 bases from V and 4 bases from J; junction bases left unmatched: 5. CDR3 length: 14 residues. Germline V lookup: CDR1 SGHTA, CDR2 FQGNSA. The CDR3 nucleotides are TGTGCCAGCAGCTCATACAGGGGGCAGTACGAGCAGTACTTC. Translation gives CASSSYRGQYEQYF.

The chain has TRBV6-6 and TRBJ1-5, with a weak D call TRBD1 (6 bases). CDR3 size: 14 residues. V lost 5 bases to trimming and J lost 6 bases, with 14 bases between them. Germline assignment: CDR1 MNHNY and CDR2 SVGAGI (reference sequence). The chain's CDR3 is CASSAGVRGQPQHF. CDR3 sequence (DNA): TGTGCCAGCAGTGCAGGGGTACGTGGTCAGCCCCAGCATTTT.

The chain links TRBV19 to TRBJ2-2; no clear D. The CDR3 runs 15 residues. V lost 4 bases, J lost 7 bases, and 16 bases lay in between. Germline lookup yields CDR1 LNHDA and CDR2 SQIVND (reference sequence). The CDR3 DNA reads as TGTGCCAGTAGTAAGCTAGACTTTACTCTCGGGGAGCTGTTTTTT. It specifies CASSKLDFTLGELFF.

The CDR3 nucleotides are TGTGCCAGCAGCTTGGGACAGGGATCTTATACCTATGGCTACACCTTC. Translating it yields CASSLGQGSYTYGYTF. The chain has TRBV5-6 and TRBJ1-2, with TRBD1 matching 7 bases. The germline V gene has CDR1 SGHDT and CDR2 YYEEEE. Trimming took 0 bases from V and 4 from J; bases not matched to a gene: 9. CDR3 length: 16 residues.

The chain is built from TRBV5-1 and TRBJ2-1; D might be TRBD1 (6 bases). The CDR3 contains 13 residues. CDR1 and CDR2 from the germline V gene are SGHRS and YFSETQ. The ends were cut back, 2 bases at V and 6 bases at J, with 9 bases in the middle. CDR3 coding DNA: TGCGCCAGCAGCTTACAGGGTTTCAATGAGCAGTTCTTC. Its translation: CASSLQGFNEQFF.